This T cell receptor beta chain was sequenced in a study of T cells in Graves' hyperthyroidism and ophthalmopathy. Amplification targeted TCR beta CDR3 regions from RNA transcripts. When the TCR CDR3 underwent first-round RT-PCR, the HTBI primer set was used. TCRdb reprocessed the multiplex PCR reads via MiXCR and lists one record per CDR3 protein. The sample has about 380,000 distinct CDR3 sequences, approximately 17% seen once. V gave up 9 bases and J gave up 4 bases, with 15 bases separating them. The CDR3 is 13 amino acids. Uncontrolled infection, other autoimmune disease, pregnancy and lactation each barred patients from inclusion. Whole-study findings and limits: Most thyroid clonotypes with frequency above 0.001 were detected in blood. A model of 13 V-J features distinguished ophthalmopathy from stable hyperthyroidism.

As to this clonotype: Its antigen is undetermined.

The chain recombines TRBV12-3 or TRBV12-4 with TRBJ2-5; TRBD2 might be the D (5 bases). This clonotype originated in a man between 18 and 29 years old with Graves' ophthalmopathy. Sequences were obtained from blood. The CDR3 nucleotides read TGTGCCAGTCACCGGCCTAGCACAGAGACCCAGTACTTC. Translation gives CASHRPSTETQYF.